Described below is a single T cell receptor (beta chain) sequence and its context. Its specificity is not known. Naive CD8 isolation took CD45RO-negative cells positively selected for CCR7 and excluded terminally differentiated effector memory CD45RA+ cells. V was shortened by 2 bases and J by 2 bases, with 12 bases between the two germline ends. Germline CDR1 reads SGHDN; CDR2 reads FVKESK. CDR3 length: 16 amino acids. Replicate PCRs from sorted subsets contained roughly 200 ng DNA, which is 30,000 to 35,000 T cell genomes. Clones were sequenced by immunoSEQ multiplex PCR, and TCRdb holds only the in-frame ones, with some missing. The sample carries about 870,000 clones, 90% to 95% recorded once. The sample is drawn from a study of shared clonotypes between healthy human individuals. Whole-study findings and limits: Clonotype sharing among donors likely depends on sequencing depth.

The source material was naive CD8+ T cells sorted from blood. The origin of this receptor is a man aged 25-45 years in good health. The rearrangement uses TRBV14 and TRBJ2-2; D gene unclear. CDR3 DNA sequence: TGTGCCAGCAGCCAATTCCGGCCCTCCAACACCGGGGAGCTGTTTTTT. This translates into CASSQFRPSNTGELFF.